What follows are 18 T cell receptor beta chains derived from one specimen sequenced in a study of blood T cell repertoires in COVID-19 (dated by TCRdb to about 2020). Libraries were built with the immunoSEQ multiplex PCR assay. Sourced from immuneACCESS, this table was stored by TCRdb with only in-frame sequences that have V and J called. A share of the clones is absent; for the studies checked, an unresolved V gene accounts for under half, and the remainder has no known explanation. The sample records more than 95,000 clones, about four fifths of which are singletons. Together, the top ten hold about 4.8% of the sample. The sample comprised peripheral blood. These receptors all come from a man aged 55 to 70 with acute or convalescent COVID-19.

This clone was seen once. This sequence joins TRBV5-6 and TRBJ1-2; TRBD1 agrees at 7 bases. The germline V gene has CDR1 SGHDT and CDR2 YYEEEE. V trimming: 4 bases; J trimming: 2 bases; junction bases outside the gene matches: 2. This CDR3 is built from 13 residues. The CDR3 nucleotides read TGTGCCAGCAGCACGGGACAGAACTATGGCTACACCTTC. It encodes CASSTGQNYGYTF. Full variable domain (remainder filled in from reference TRBV5-6 and TRBJ1-2): DAGVTQSPTHLIKTRGQQVTLRCSPKSGHDTVSWYQQALGQGPQFIFQYYEEEERQRGNFPDRFSGHQFPNYSSELNVNALLLGDSALYLCASSTGQNYGYTFGSGTRLTVV.

This chain joins TRBV9 and TRBJ2-1; unclear D gene. This CDR3 is 15 amino acids long. Per germline, CDR1 SGDLS and CDR2 YYNGEE. Trimming removed 0 bases from V and 4 bases from J, with 11 bases in between. CDR3 region: CASSVAIPSYNEQFF. The CDR3 coding sequence is TGTGCCAGCAGCGTAGCTATCCCCTCTTACAATGAGCAGTTCTTC.

In its sample, this clone was seen a few times. The chain carries TRBV27 and TRBJ1-4, with D unclear. The germline V and J ends were trimmed by 2 bases and 8 bases, with 12 bases remaining between them. Germline V lookup: CDR1 MNHEY, CDR2 SMNVEV (reference sequence). This CDR3 region has 14 residues. CDR3 amino acids: CASSLGYGGEKLFF. CDR3 nucleotide sequence: TGTGCCAGCAGTTTAGGATATGGAGGAGAAAAACTGTTTTTT.

The chain carries TRBV5-1 and TRBJ2-5; 7 bases fit TRBD1. V shed 0 bases and J 4 bases; nucleotides not matched to a gene: 6. The CDR3 sequence is 15 residues long. Germline CDR1 SGHRS, CDR2 YFSETQ. In DNA, the CDR3 is TGCGCCAGCAGCTTGGGCCAGGGGGATGTAGAGACCCAGTACTTC. Protein product: CASSLGQGDVETQYF.

This clone was seen just once. The J gene is TRBJ2-7, the V gene TRBV30, with D hard to call. Deletions cut 3 bases from V and 4 bases from J, with 10 bases between. CDR3 size: 12 residues. Germline assignment: CDR1 GTSNPN and CDR2 SVGIG (reference sequence). The chain's CDR3 is CAWSLANYEQYF. The CDR3 coding sequence is TGTGCCTGGAGCCTGGCCAATTACGAGCAGTACTTC.

The chain carries TRBV23-1 and TRBJ2-3; weak D call: TRBD1 (5 bases). TRBV23-1 is marked as an open reading frame, function uncertain. This CDR3 has 16 residues. Trimming shortened V by 0 bases and J by 5 bases, and 15 bases separated the two germline ends. CDR3 sequence: CASSQSLLTDQDTQYF. CDR3 bases: TGCGCCAGCAGTCAATCTCTCTTGACAGATCAAGATACGCAGTATTTT.

This clone was detected a few times. This chain links TRBV2 with TRBJ2-7; 7 nucleotides line up with TRBD1. The CDR3 loop spans 13 amino acids. The germline V gene has CDR1 SNHLY and CDR2 FYNNEI. The V and J ends lost 7 bases and 7 bases, in that order; junction bases with no gene match: 10. CDR3 sequence (DNA): TGTGCCAGCATGGAAGTAGGGGGCAGAGAGCAGTACTTC. Amino acid sequence: CASMEVGGREQYF.

CDR3 residues: CASGLAGVLTDTQYF. CDR3 in DNA: TGTGCCAGCGGTCTTGCGGGAGTATTAACAGATACGCAGTATTTT. The chain links TRBV28 to TRBJ2-3, with 7 bases identical to TRBD2. The CDR3 extends over 15 amino acids. V lost 8 bases to trimming and J lost 3 bases; unmatched junction nucleotides: 11. Germline values: CDR1 MDHEN, CDR2 SYDVKM.

V gene TRBV19 combines with J gene TRBJ2-7, with 8 bases aligning to TRBD1. The V gene's germline CDR1 is LNHDA and CDR2 SQIVND (reference sequence). The CDR3 loop spans 16 amino acids. Losses at the gene ends were 5 bases for V and 5 bases for J; bases not matched to a gene: 14. The CDR3 nucleotides read TGTGCCAGTAGTTTCGGACAGGGCAGAAGTTTTGACGAGCAGTACTTC. The encoded protein is CASSFGQGRSFDEQYF.

A single count supports this clone. The chain uses TRBV19 and TRBJ1-1, with 9 bases lining up with TRBD1. Germline assignment: CDR1 LNHDA and CDR2 SQIVND (reference sequence). The V and J ends lost 5 bases and 6 bases, in that order; junction bases with no gene match: 10. The CDR3 covers 15 residues. The CDR3 region is CASSVRDRESAEAFF. In DNA, the CDR3 is TGTGCCAGTAGTGTCCGGGACAGGGAATCCGCTGAAGCTTTCTTT. The entire variable domain, with the rest obtained from reference TRBV19 and TRBJ1-1, is as follows: DGGITQSPKYLFRKEGQNVTLSCEQNLNHDAMYWYRQDPGQGLRLIYYSQIVNDFQKGDIAEGYSVSREKKESFPLTVTSAQKNPTAFYLCASSVRDRESAEAFFGQGTRLTVV.

This clone has more than one count but fewer than ten. This sequence joins TRBV19 and TRBJ2-1; TRBD2 matches 7 bases. Germline loops: CDR1 LNHDA, CDR2 SQIVND (reference sequence). The V segment lost 1 base and the J segment 4 bases; nucleotides outside the gene matches: 13. The CDR3 loop spans 18 amino acids. The CDR3 here is CASSIAGGALSPYNEQFF. In DNA form, the CDR3 reads TGTGCCAGTAGTATAGCGGGGGGTGCCCTTTCCCCTTACAATGAGCAGTTCTTC.

The chain combines TRBV29-1 with TRBJ2-7; 9 bases line up with TRBD2. There are 15 residues in the CDR3. Unmatched junction bases numbered 11, after V lost 4 bases and J lost 4 bases. Germline V gene sequence: CDR1 SQVTM, CDR2 ANQGSEA. CDR3 in DNA: TGCAGCGTTGTCGGTAGGCTAGCGGGATTTTACGAGCAGTACTTC. It yields the protein CSVVGRLAGFYEQYF.

This clone was counted a few times. The chain employs TRBV7-3 and TRBJ1-1, with a tentative D call TRBD1 (5 bases). This CDR3 region has 15 residues. CDR1 and CDR2 from the germline V gene are SGHTA and FQGTGA. The germline V and J ends were trimmed by 0 bases and 0 bases, with 8 bases remaining between them. In DNA, the CDR3 is TGTGCCAGCAGCTTAACGCGGGGGATGAACACTGAAGCTTTCTTT. As protein: CASSLTRGMNTEAFF.

The gene calls are TRBV9 and TRBJ1-2; 7 bases agree with TRBD1. After removal of 4 bases from V and 8 bases from J, the junction contained 8 bases not matched to a gene. The V gene's germline CDR1 is SGDLS and CDR2 YYNGEE. The CDR3 is made up of 13 amino acids. The CDR3 here is CASSPGQILGYTF. The CDR3 DNA sequence: TGTGCCAGCAGCCCGGGACAGATTCTCGGCTACACCTTC.

This chain joins TRBV2 and TRBJ1-2; perhaps TRBD1 as D (5 bases). The germline V gene has CDR1 SNHLY and CDR2 FYNNEI. The CDR3 sequence is 15 residues long. V lost 7 bases to trimming and J lost 8 bases, with 23 bases between them. The CDR3 nucleotides read TGTGCCAGCAACGTCCTCGGCAGGGTGGAAAGGGGCTACACCTTC. Its protein is CASNVLGRVERGYTF.

V is TRBV4-1 and J is TRBJ2-1; D is possibly TRBD1 (5 bases). This CDR3 is built from 16 residues. V was trimmed by 3 bases and J by 4 bases, leaving 16 bases between them. CDR1 is MGHRA and CDR2 is YSYEKL in the germline V gene. Written as DNA, the CDR3 is TGCGCCAGCAGCCACCCCCCACCAGGGCTATACAATGAGCAGTTCTTC. Translated: CASSHPPPGLYNEQFF.

The rearrangement uses TRBV12-3 or TRBV12-4 and TRBJ1-2; the D is unclear. This CDR3 is built from 13 residues. The germline V and J ends were trimmed by 2 bases and 8 bases, with 12 bases remaining between them. The CDR3 loop reads CASSLTAEVGYTF. CDR3 nucleotides: TGTGCCAGCAGTTTAACCGCCGAGGTGGGCTACACCTTC.

This clone was picked up one time. The V and J genes are TRBV2 and TRBJ2-7; 10 bases map to TRBD1. The V and J ends lost 5 bases and 5 bases, in that order; junction bases with no gene match: 6. CDR1 is SNHLY, CDR2 FYNNEI, per germline. CDR3 length equals 14 residues. The chain's CDR3 is CASSSGTGAHEQYF. In DNA, the CDR3 is TGTGCCAGCAGTTCCGGGACAGGGGCACACGAGCAGTACTTC.